The T cell receptor beta chain described here comes from a study of blood T cell repertoires in COVID-19. The wider study: The United States, Italy and Spain were the sources of the acute and convalescent COVID-19 samples.

Trimming removed 5 bases from V and 7 bases from J, with 11 bases in between. The CDR3 contains 12 residues. Germline loops: CDR1 SGHAT, CDR2 FQDESV (reference sequence). Clones were read by immunoSEQ multiplex PCR, and TCRdb kept only the in-frame ones, dropping some. This sample has under 90,000 clones, with 80% found just once. Sequencing was done on a sample of peripheral blood. The V gene is TRBV11-1, the J gene TRBJ1-1; D gene uncertain. This receptor was obtained from a human donor in a cohort sampled during active COVID-19. The CDR3 region has the DNA TGTGCCAGCAGCCAGAGCCAGGTTGAAGCTTTCTTT. Translated: CASSQSQVEAFF.